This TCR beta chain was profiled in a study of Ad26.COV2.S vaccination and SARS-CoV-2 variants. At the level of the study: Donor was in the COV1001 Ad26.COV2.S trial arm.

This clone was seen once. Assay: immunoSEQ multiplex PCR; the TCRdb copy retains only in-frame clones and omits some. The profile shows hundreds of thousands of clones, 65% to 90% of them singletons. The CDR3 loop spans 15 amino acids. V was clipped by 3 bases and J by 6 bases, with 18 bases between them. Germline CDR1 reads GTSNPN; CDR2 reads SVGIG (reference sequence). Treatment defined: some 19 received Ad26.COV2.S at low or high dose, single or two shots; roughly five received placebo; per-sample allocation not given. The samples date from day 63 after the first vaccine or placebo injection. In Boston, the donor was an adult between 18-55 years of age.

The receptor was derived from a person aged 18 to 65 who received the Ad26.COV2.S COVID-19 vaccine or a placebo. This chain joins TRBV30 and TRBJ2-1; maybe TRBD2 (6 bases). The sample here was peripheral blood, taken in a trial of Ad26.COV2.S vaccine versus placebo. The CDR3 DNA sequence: TGTGCCTGGAGCCGGGACTCCTACACATTCAATGAGCAGTTCTTC. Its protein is CAWSRDSYTFNEQFF.